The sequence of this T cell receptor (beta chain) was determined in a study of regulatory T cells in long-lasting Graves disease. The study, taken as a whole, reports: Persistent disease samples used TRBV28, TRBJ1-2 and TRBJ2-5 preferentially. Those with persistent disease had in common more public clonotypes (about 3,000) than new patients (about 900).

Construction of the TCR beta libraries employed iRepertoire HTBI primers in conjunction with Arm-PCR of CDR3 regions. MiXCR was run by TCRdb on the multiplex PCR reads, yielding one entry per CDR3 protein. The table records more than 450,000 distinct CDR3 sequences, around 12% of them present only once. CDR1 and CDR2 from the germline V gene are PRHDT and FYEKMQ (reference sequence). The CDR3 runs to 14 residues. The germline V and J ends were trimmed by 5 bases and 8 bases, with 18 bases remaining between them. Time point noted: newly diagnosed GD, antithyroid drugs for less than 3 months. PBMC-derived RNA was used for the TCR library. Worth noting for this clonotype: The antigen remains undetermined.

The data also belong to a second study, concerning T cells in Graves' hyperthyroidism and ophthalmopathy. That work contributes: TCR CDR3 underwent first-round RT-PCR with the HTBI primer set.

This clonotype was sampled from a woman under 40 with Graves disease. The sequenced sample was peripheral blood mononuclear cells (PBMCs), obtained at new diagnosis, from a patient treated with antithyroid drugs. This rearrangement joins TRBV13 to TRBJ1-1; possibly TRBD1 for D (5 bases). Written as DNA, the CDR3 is TGTGCCAGCAGCCCCAGGGAGCTGGGTACCGAAGCTTTCTTT. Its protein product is CASSPRELGTEAFF.